This TCR beta chain originates from a study of vaccination effects on CD4 cells after COVID-19. Points from the study as a whole: Healthy vaccinees' vaccine-induced clones included only 1 of 255 that recognized common cold coronaviruses.

CD4+ T cell isolation took place after 10 days of culture. Two doses of BNT162b2 or mRNA-1273 vaccine were administered to participants. V was pared by 3 bases and J by 9 bases, with 12 bases between. The CDR3 sequence is 13 residues long. The germline gives CDR1 MNHNS, CDR2 SASEGT. Measured with immunoSEQ multiplex PCR; TCRdb has only the in-frame clones, and not every one. The data contain tens of thousands of clones, roughly 73% of them seen just once; the ten biggest clones take up about 2.3%. As concerns this clone: No antigen is known for it.

The clonotype originates from a human donor who received a COVID-19 vaccine. The V call is TRBV6-1, the J call TRBJ2-4, with D maybe TRBD1 (6 bases). The sequences come from CD4+ T cells from PBMCs cultured without peptide, collected after COVID-19 vaccination. The CDR3, as DNA: TGTGCCAGCAGTGATTACAGGGAGAGCATTCAGTACTTC. Translated: CASSDYRESIQYF.